The 10 T cell receptor beta chains presented below share a single source sample, sequenced in a study of cytomegalovirus exposure and HLA in healthy donors. The PCR employed 60 Vbeta primers together with 13 Jbeta primers. The assay was immunoSEQ multiplex PCR, and TCRdb's table has in-frame clones only and misses some. The data contain some 180,000 clones, around 84% of them singletons. The sample taken for sequencing was PBMCs. These receptors came from a woman aged 18 to 35 in good health and CMV-seronegative.

This clone was observed once. The chain uses TRBV4-1 and TRBJ2-7, with 10 bases matching TRBD2. V lost 0 bases, J lost 2 bases, and 4 bases stayed unmatched. The CDR3 is 16 residues long. Germline loops: CDR1 MGHRA, CDR2 YSYEKL. CDR3 residues: CASSQDRTSGTYEQYF. The CDR3, as DNA: TGCGCCAGCAGCCAAGATCGAACTAGCGGGACCTACGAGCAGTACTTC.

V gene TRBV9 combines with J gene TRBJ2-1; 10 bases line up with TRBD2. The CDR3 extends over 16 amino acids. Losses at the gene ends were 3 bases for V and 7 bases for J; bases not matched to a gene: 10. Germline CDR1 reads SGDLS; CDR2 reads YYNGEE. CDR3 protein: CASSGPPSGSANEQFF. The CDR3 DNA is TGTGCCAGCAGCGGGCCCCCTAGCGGGAGCGCGAATGAGCAGTTCTTC.

On this clone: A junction end diverges from the germline sequence, so it may reflect a read error. This chain uses TRBV7-9 with TRBJ2-1; 10 bases are a match to TRBD1. Germline V lookup: CDR1 SEHNR, CDR2 FQNEAQ (reference sequence). There are 15 residues in the CDR3. CDR3 in amino acids: CSSSFTGQGINEQFF. CDR3 bases: TGTTCCAGCAGCTTTACGGGACAGGGGATCAATGAGCAGTTCTTC.

The V and J genes are TRBV19 and TRBJ2-1; 10 bases map to TRBD2. The CDR3 has 15 residues. The ends lost 3 bases at V and 7 bases at J; junction bases unmatched: 6. Per the germline V gene, CDR1 is LNHDA and CDR2 is SQIVND (reference sequence). The CDR3 DNA reads as TGTGCCAGTAGTATTCTAGCGGGAGCGTTAAATGAGCAGTTCTTC. Translated: CASSILAGALNEQFF.

V gene TRBV7-2 combines with J gene TRBJ2-1, with D tentatively TRBD1 (6 bases). The CDR3 length is 14 residues. From germline, CDR1 is SGHTA and CDR2 FQGNSA. Between the trimmed V and J ends, which lost 1 base and 6 bases, there was a span of 10 bases. The CDR3 coding sequence is TGTGCCAGCAGCTTAGAGGCAGGGGCCAATGAGCAGTTCTTC. Its protein is CASSLEAGANEQFF.

This clone was observed once. The CDR3 protein is CASSHRKDPGELFF. The CDR3 coding sequence is TGTGCCAGCAGCCACAGGAAAGACCCCGGGGAGCTGTTTTTT. The rearrangement links TRBV11-3 to TRBJ2-2; D might be TRBD1 (5 bases). The CDR3 contains 14 residues. V was trimmed by 5 bases and J by 6 bases, leaving 13 bases between them. Germline CDR1 and CDR2: SGHNT and YENEEA.

This chain joins TRBV19 and TRBJ1-5, with 8 positions matching TRBD1. CDR3 length: 17 residues. Germline CDR1 and CDR2: LNHDA and SQIVND (reference sequence). V shed 7 bases, J shed 2 bases, and the junction held 13 bases outside the gene matches. For the CDR3, the DNA is TGTGCCAGTACCCTGGGACAGGATTTTTTCGGCAATCAGCCCCAGCATTTT. Translating it yields CASTLGQDFFGNQPQHF.

As DNA, the CDR3 is TGTGCCAGCACCAAGCTAGCGGGAGGGAATACGCAGTATTTT. Translation: CASTKLAGGNTQYF. This chain joins TRBV28 and TRBJ2-3; 12 nucleotides match TRBD2. CDR1 is MDHEN and CDR2 is SYDVKM in the germline V gene. The V gene end was trimmed by 7 bases and the J gene end by 7 bases; junction bases not matched to a gene: 6. The CDR3 has 14 residues.

V and J are TRBV11-2 and TRBJ2-1, with D perhaps TRBD2 (6 bases). This CDR3 is built from 13 residues. V lost 3 bases to trimming and J lost 9 bases, with 12 bases between them. From germline, CDR1 is SGHAT and CDR2 FQNNGV. CDR3 loop: CASSFDGGTEQFF. CDR3 DNA sequence: TGTGCCAGCAGCTTTGACGGAGGGACTGAGCAGTTCTTC.

The chain employs TRBV19 and TRBJ2-1; perhaps TRBD2 as D (5 bases). Germline V lookup: CDR1 LNHDA, CDR2 SQIVND (reference sequence). The CDR3 extends over 14 amino acids. Trimming left V 1 base short and J 3 bases short, with 7 bases between. Here the CDR3 reads CASSIGGYYNEQFF. CDR3 DNA: TGTGCCAGTAGTATAGGAGGGTACTACAATGAGCAGTTCTTC.